The 8 T cell receptor beta chains in this list originate from one sample, sequenced in a study of T-cell reconstitution after alpha-beta-depleted transplantation in children. Using unique molecular identifiers, the investigators prepared the TCRbeta library. Each CDR3 protein gets one entry after TCRdb re-called the PCR reads with MiXCR. The data contain a few hundred thousand distinct CDR3 sequences, 11% of them singletons. Sequencing was performed on PBMCs, taken before TCRalphabeta/CD19-depleted stem cell transplant. The receptors originated from a child under two years old with acute myeloid leukemia, due to receive a stem cell transplant.

This clonotype was seen ten or more times. The J gene is TRBJ2-1, the V gene TRBV20-1, with 9 bases fitting TRBD2. Trimming took 4 bases from V and 2 from J; bases not matched to a gene: 9. This CDR3 spans 16 amino acids. CDR1 DFQATT and CDR2 SNEGSKA come from the germline V gene (reference sequence). The CDR3 region is CSAIPLAGRTYNEQFF. In DNA, the CDR3 is TGCAGTGCTATACCTCTAGCGGGACGTACCTACAATGAGCAGTTCTTC.

There are a few counts of this clonotype. The V gene is TRBV7-3, the J gene TRBJ2-3, with D tentatively TRBD2 (6 bases). The length of the CDR3 is 14 residues. V lost 2 bases to trimming and J lost 6 bases, with 12 bases between them. Germline CDR1 and CDR2: SGHTA and FQGTGA. CDR3 coding DNA: TGTGCCAGCAGCTTAGACGCGCTAGCGGATACGCAGTATTTT. Translating it yields CASSLDALADTQYF.

This clonotype was seen ten or more times. The chain has TRBV20-1 and TRBJ2-2; no clear D gene. The CDR3 contains 12 residues. Germline V gene data show CDR1 as DFQATT and CDR2 as SNEGSKA (reference sequence). Trimming took 6 bases from V and 8 from J, leaving 13 bases between them. This CDR3 is CSAAPPGGELFF. The CDR3 coding sequence is TGCAGTGCCGCCCCTCCTGGGGGGGAGCTGTTTTTT.

This clonotype showed up many times. The chain links TRBV28 to TRBJ2-5, with D perhaps TRBD1 (5 bases). The germline V gene has CDR1 MDHEN and CDR2 SYDVKM. CDR3 length: 14 residues. Trimming removed 7 bases at V and 4 bases at J, with 16 bases between. DNA of the CDR3: TGTGCCAGCATCTCCAGGGCTCTGAGAGAGACCCAGTACTTC. Its protein is CASISRALRETQYF.

This clonotype has at least ten counts. The V call is TRBV7-2, the J call TRBJ2-5; D gene uncertain. Trimming left V 3 bases short and J 5 bases short, with 10 bases between. The germline gives CDR1 SGHTA, CDR2 FQGNSA. CDR3 length: 13 residues. CDR3 DNA: TGTGCCAGCAGCTTTGCCCAGACGGAGACCCAGTACTTC. This sequence encodes CASSFAQTETQYF. Full variable domain (outside the CDR3, taken from reference TRBV7-2 and TRBJ2-5): GAGVSQSPSNKVTEKGKDVELRCDPISGHTALYWYRQSLGQGLEFLIYFQGNSAPDKSGLPSDRFSAERTGGSVSTLTIQRTQQEDSAVYLCASSFAQTETQYFGPGTRLLVL.

This clonotype was found many times. This chain uses TRBV20-1 with TRBJ2-1; D is tentatively TRBD1 or TRBD2 (5 bases each). The CDR3 spans 13 residues. Germline assignment: CDR1 DFQATT and CDR2 SNEGSKA (reference sequence). Trimming removed 5 bases from V and 5 bases from J, with 13 bases in between. The CDR3 coding sequence is TGCAGTGCTCTGGGACGCCTCAACAATGAGCAGTTCTTC. Its protein is CSALGRLNNEQFF.

This clonotype occurred many times. The J gene is TRBJ2-7, the V gene TRBV12-3 or TRBV12-4, with 11 bases fitting TRBD2. V shed 5 bases, J shed 7 bases, and the junction held 4 bases outside the gene matches. This CDR3 is built from 13 residues. CDR3 DNA sequence: TGTGCCAGCAGTATTAGCGGGAGGGAGGAGCAGTACTTC. Translated, it gives CASSISGREEQYF.

This clonotype was counted at least ten times. The chain couples TRBV5-4 to TRBJ1-2; TRBD1 aligns across 11 bases. V gave up 5 bases and J gave up 3 bases; unmatched junction bases: 6. Per the germline V gene, CDR1 is SGHNT and CDR2 is YYREEE (reference sequence). The CDR3 contains 15 residues. The CDR3 reads CASSLDRGQYYGYTF. In DNA, the CDR3 is TGTGCCAGCAGTCTGGACAGGGGGCAATACTATGGCTACACCTTC.